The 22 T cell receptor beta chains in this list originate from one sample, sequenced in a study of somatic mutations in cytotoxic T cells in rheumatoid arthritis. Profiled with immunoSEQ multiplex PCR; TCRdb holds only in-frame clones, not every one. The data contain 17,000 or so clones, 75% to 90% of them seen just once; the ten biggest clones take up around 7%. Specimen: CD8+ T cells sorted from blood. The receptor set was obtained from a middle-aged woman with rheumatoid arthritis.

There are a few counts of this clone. This chain's CDR3 is CASSLTADYEQYF. The CDR3, as DNA: TGTGCCAGCAGCTTAACGGCGGACTACGAGCAGTACTTC. The chain carries TRBV7-9 and TRBJ2-7, with D hard to call. In germline, CDR1 is SEHNR, CDR2 FQNEAQ (reference sequence). CDR3 size: 13 residues. Trimming left V 2 bases short and J 3 bases short, with 8 bases between.

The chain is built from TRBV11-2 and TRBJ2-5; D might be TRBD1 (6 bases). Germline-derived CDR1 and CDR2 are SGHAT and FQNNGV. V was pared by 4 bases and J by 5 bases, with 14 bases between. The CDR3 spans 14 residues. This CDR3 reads CASSSEQGVETQYF. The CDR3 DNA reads TGTGCCAGCAGCTCGGAACAGGGTGTGGAGACCCAGTACTTC.

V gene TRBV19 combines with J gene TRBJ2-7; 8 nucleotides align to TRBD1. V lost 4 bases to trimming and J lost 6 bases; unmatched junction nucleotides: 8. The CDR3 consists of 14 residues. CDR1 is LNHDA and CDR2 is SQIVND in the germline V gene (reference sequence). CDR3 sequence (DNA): TGTGCCAGTAGTACCCCCACGACAGGGGCCGAGCAGTACTTC. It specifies CASSTPTTGAEQYF.

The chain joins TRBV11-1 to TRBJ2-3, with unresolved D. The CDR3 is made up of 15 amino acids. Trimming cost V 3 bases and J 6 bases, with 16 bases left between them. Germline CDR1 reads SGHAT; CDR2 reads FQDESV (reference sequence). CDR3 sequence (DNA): TGTGCCAGCAGCTTTAACCCGGCTCCCGGGGATACGCAGTATTTT. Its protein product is CASSFNPAPGDTQYF.

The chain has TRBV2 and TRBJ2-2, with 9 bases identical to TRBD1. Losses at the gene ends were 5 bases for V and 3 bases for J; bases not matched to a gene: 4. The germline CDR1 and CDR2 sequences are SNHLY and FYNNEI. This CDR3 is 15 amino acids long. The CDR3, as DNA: TGTGCCAGCAGTCTGGACAGGGGAGACACCGGGGAGCTGTTTTTT. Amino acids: CASSLDRGDTGELFF.

CDR3 sequence: CAGGRNYYEQYF. The CDR3 DNA is TGTGCCGGAGGGAGGAACTACTACGAGCAGTACTTC. This chain links TRBV7-8 with TRBJ2-7; D is perhaps TRBD2 (6 bases). The CDR3 runs to 12 residues. With 11 bases removed from V and 3 bases from J, the gap between germline ends came to 14 bases. Germline V gives CDR1 SGHVS, CDR2 FQNEAQ.

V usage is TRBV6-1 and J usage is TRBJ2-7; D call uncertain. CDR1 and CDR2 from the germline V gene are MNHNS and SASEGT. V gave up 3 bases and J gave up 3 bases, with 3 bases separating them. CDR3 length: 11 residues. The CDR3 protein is CASSDYYEQYF. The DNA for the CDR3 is TGTGCCAGCAGTGATTACTACGAGCAGTACTTC.

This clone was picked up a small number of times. The CDR3 is CASSQEGGLGQYF. CDR3 sequence (DNA): TGCGCCAGCAGCCAAGAGGGGGGACTCGGGCAGTACTTC. The chain uses TRBV4-1 and TRBJ2-7; a possible D gene is TRBD2 (6 bases). The CDR3 loop spans 13 amino acids. Trimming stripped 0 bases from V and 9 bases from J, with 12 bases between. Germline V gene sequence: CDR1 MGHRA, CDR2 YSYEKL.

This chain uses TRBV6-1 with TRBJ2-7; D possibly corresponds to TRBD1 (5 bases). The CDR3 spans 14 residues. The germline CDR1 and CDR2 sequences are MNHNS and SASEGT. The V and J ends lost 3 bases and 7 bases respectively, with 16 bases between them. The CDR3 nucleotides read TGTGCCAGCAGTGATTCTGGGGCAGGGAATGAGCAGTACTTC. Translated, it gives CASSDSGAGNEQYF.

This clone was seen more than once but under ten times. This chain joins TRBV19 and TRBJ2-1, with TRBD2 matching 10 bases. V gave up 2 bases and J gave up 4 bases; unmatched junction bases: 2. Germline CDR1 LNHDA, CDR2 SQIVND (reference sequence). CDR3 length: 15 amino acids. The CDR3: CASSIQLAGYNEQFF. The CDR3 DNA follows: TGTGCCAGTAGTATACAACTAGCGGGATACAATGAGCAGTTCTTC.

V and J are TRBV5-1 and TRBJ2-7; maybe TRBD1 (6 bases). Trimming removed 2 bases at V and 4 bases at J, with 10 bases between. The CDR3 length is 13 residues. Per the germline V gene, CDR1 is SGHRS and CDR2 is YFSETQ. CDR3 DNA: TGCGCCAGCAGCTTCGGCAGGGGATACGAGCAGTACTTC. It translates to CASSFGRGYEQYF.

CDR3 loop: CASSQEGQGYNSPLHF. The CDR3 DNA reads TGTGCCAGCAGCCAAGAGGGACAGGGGTACAATTCACCCCTCCACTTT. The chain is built from TRBV4-2 and TRBJ1-6, with 10 positions matching TRBD1. Unmatched junction bases numbered 3, after V lost 0 bases and J lost 7 bases. This CDR3 is 16 amino acids long. CDR1 and CDR2 from the germline V gene are LGHNA and YNFKEQ.

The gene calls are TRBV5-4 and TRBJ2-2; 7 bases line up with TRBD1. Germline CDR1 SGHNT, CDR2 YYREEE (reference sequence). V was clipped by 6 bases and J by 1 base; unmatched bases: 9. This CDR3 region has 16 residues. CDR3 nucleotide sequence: TGTGCCAGCACCCACGGGGACAGAAGGAACACCGGGGAGCTGTTTTTT. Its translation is CASTHGDRRNTGELFF.

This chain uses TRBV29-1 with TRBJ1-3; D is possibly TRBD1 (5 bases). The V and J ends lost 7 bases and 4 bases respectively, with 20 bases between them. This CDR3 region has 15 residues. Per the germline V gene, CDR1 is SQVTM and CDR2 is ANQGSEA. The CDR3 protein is CSATGGMDYGNTIYF. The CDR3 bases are TGCAGCGCAACCGGGGGAATGGATTACGGAAACACCATATATTTT.

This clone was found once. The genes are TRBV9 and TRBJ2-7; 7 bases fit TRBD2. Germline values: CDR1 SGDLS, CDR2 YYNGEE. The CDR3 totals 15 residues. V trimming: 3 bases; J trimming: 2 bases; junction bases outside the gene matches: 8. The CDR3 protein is CASSDGGETTYEQYF. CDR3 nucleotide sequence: TGTGCCAGCAGCGATGGGGGGGAGACGACCTACGAGCAGTACTTC.

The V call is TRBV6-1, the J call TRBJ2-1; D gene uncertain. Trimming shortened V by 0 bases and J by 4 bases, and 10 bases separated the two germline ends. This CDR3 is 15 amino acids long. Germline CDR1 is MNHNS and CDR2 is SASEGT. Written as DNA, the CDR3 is TGTGCCAGCAGTGAAGCGTGGCCAGGATACAATGAGCAGTTCTTC. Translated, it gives CASSEAWPGYNEQFF.

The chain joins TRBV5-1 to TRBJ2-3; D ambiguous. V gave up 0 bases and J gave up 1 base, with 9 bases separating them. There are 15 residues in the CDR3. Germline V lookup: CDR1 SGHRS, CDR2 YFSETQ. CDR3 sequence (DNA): TGCGCCAGCAGCTTGGGTAATTCCCGCACAGATACGCAGTATTTT. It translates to CASSLGNSRTDTQYF.

CDR3 residues: CASSSPNRSYEQYF. The CDR3 nucleotides read TGTGCCAGCAGCTCCCCGAACAGGTCCTACGAGCAGTACTTC. The chain is built from TRBV11-2 and TRBJ2-5; possible D gene TRBD1, 5 bases. The DNA end is a closer match to TRBJ2-7, so the J assignment may be wrong. The germline gives CDR1 SGHAT, CDR2 FQNNGV. The CDR3 extends over 14 amino acids.

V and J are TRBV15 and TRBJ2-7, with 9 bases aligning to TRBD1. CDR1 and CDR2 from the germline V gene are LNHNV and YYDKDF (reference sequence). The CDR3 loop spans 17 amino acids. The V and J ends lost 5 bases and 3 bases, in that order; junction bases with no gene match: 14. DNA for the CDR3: TGTGCCACCAGCTCCCAGGGAGGGACAGGGATGATCTACGAGCAGTACTTC. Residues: CATSSQGGTGMIYEQYF.

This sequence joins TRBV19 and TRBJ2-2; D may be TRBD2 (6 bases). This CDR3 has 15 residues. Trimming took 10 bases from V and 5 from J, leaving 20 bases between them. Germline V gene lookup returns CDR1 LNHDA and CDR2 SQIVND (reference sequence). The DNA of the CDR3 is TGTGCCACCCTCCCGCCCGGGACTCCGACCGGGGAGCTGTTTTTT. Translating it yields CATLPPGTPTGELFF.

Written as DNA, the CDR3 is TGTGCCAGCAGCTTACGCCAGGGGTTAAGCACAGATACGCAGTATTTT. Residues: CASSLRQGLSTDTQYF. The chain links TRBV13 to TRBJ2-3; D may be TRBD1 (6 bases). Germline values: CDR1 PRHDT, CDR2 FYEKMQ (reference sequence). CDR3 length equals 16 residues. The V and J ends lost 2 bases and 0 bases respectively, with 12 bases between them.

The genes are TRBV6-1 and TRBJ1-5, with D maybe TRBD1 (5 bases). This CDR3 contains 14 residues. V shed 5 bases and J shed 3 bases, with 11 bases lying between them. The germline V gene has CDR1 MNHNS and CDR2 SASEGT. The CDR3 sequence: CASSWGGPNQPQHF. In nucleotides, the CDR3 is TGTGCCAGCAGTTGGGGGGGACCCAATCAGCCCCAGCATTTT.